This T cell receptor (beta chain) was identified in a study of CD8+ T cells in alopecia areata. Study at large: Treated patients received oral tofacitinib, 5 to 10 mg twice daily. The percentage of affected scalp area served as the score of severity for treated patients.

The sample's treatment: oral pan-JAK inhibitor, 5-10 mg twice daily. Reverse transcribed after extraction, RNA yielded cDNA as the sequencing template. Libraries were prepared by immunoSEQ multiplex PCR; TCRdb keeps only in-frame clonotypes and omits some of them. The sample shows approximately 280,000 clones, 55% to 70% of them seen only once. Study findings and constraints: Scalp clonality decreased significantly with tofacitinib, and so did expanded CD8+ clones among the top 100. Scalp samples also yield sequences from resident alphabeta T cells of normal skin.

A remark on this clone: Its antigen is currently unknown.

The CDR3 is 15 residues long. The germline CDR1 and CDR2 sequences are SQVTM and ANQGSEA. The germline V and J ends were trimmed by 3 bases and 5 bases, with 19 bases remaining between them. The receptor comes from a human donor with alopecia areata. The V gene is TRBV29-1, the J gene TRBJ1-2; tentatively, D is TRBD1 (6 bases). The sample was CD4+ T cells sorted from blood, taken at week 24, from a patient treated with tofacitinib. DNA for the CDR3: TGCAGCGTTGAGCCCCCAGGGGTCCGAGGGTATGGCTACACCTTC. Protein: CSVEPPGVRGYGYTF.